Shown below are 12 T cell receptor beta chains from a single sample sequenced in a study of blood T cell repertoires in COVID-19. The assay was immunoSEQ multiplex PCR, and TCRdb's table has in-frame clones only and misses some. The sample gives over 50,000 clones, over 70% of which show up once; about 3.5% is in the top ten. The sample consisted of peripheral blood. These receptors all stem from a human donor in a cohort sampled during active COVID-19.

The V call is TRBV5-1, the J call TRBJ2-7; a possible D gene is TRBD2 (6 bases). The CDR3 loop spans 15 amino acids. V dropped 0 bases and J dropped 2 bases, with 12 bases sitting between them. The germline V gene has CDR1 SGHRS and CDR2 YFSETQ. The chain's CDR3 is CASSLEGGRTYEQYF. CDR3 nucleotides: TGCGCCAGCAGCTTGGAGGGAGGTCGAACCTACGAGCAGTACTTC.

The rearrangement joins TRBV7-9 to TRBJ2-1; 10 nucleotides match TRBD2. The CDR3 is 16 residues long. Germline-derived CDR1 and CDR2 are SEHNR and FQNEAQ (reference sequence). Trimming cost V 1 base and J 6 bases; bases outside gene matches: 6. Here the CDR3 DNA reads TGTGCCAGCAGCTTAGAATTTCTAGCGGGAGTCAATGAGCAGTTCTTC. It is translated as CASSLEFLAGVNEQFF.

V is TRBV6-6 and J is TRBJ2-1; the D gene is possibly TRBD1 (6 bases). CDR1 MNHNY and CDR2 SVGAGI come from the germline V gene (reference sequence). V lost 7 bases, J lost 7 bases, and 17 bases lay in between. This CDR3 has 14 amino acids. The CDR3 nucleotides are TGTGCCAGCATGGGCCGGGGCAGGGGTAATGAGCAGTTCTTC. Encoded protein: CASMGRGRGNEQFF.

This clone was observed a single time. The CDR3 DNA sequence: TGTGCCAGCAGCTCAAGACAGGGGTCCCCAGAGACCCAGTACTTC. Translated: CASSSRQGSPETQYF. V usage is TRBV5-4 and J usage is TRBJ2-5; 8 positions match TRBD1. This CDR3 comprises 15 residues. Looked up from germline, CDR1 is SGHNT and CDR2 is YYREEE (reference sequence). V lost 3 bases, J lost 4 bases, and 8 bases stayed unmatched.

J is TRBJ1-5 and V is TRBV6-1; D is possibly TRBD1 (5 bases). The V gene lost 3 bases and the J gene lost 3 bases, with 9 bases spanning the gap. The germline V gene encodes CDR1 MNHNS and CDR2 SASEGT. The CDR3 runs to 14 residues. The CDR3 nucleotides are TGTGCCAGCAGTGAGGCAGGGTTCAATCAGCCCCAGCATTTT. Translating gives CASSEAGFNQPQHF.

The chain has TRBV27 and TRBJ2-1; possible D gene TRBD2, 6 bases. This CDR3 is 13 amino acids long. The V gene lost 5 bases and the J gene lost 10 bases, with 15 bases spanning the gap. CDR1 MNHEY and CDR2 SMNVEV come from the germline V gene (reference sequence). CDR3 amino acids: CASSTTAAGEQFF. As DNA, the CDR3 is TGTGCCAGCAGTACGACCGCAGCGGGCGAGCAGTTCTTC.

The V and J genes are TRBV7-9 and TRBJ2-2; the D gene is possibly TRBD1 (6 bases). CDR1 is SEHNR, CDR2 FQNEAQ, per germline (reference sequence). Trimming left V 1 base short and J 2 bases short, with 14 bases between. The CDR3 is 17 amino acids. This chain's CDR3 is CASSLGLRTANTGELFF. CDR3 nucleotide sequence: TGTGCCAGCAGCTTAGGGTTAAGGACAGCAAACACCGGGGAGCTGTTTTTT.

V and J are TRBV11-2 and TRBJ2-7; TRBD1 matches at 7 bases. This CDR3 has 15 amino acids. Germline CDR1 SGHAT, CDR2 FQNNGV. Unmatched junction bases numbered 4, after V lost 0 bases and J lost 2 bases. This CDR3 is CASSLEGRGTYEQYF. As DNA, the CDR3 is TGTGCCAGCAGCTTAGAGGGCAGGGGGACCTACGAGCAGTACTTC.

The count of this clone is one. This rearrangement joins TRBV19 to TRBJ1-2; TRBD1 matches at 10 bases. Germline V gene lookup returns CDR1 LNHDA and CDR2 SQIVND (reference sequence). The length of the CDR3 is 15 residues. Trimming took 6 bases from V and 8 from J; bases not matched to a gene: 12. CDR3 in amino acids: CASSQARDRGEGYTF. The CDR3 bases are TGTGCCAGTAGCCAAGCCCGGGACAGGGGTGAAGGCTACACCTTC.

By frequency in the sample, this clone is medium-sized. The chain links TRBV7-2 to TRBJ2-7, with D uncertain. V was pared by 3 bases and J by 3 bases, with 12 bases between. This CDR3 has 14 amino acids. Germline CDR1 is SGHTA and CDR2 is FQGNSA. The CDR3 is CASSFDLASYEQYF. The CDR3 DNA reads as TGTGCCAGCAGCTTTGACTTGGCTAGCTACGAGCAGTACTTC.

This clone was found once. CDR3 loop: CASSQGDGNQPQHF. The CDR3 DNA reads TGTGCCAGCAGTCAGGGGGATGGCAATCAGCCCCAGCATTTT. The chain recombines TRBV6-5 with TRBJ1-5; 7 bases line up with TRBD1. This CDR3 region has 14 residues. J lost 2 bases, V lost 5 bases, and 3 bases had no gene match. Germline V gene data show CDR1 as MNHEY and CDR2 as SVGAGI.

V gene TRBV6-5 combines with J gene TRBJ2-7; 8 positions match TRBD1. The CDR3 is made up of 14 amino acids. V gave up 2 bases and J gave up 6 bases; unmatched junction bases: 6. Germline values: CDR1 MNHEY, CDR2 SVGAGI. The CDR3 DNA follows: TGTGCCAGCAGTTACGACAGGGGTACGGGCGAGCAGTACTTC. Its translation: CASSYDRGTGEQYF.